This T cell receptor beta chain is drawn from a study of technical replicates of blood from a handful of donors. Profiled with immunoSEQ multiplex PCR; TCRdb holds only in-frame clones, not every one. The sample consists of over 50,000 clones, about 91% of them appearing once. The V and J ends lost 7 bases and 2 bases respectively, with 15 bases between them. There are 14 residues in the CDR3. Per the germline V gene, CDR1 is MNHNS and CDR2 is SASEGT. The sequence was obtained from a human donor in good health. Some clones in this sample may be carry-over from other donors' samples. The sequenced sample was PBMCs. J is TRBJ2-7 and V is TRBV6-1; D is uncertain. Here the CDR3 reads CASTPTTYAYEQYF. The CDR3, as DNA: TGTGCCAGCACGCCGACGACTTACGCCTACGAGCAGTACTTC.